This note documents a single T cell receptor (beta chain) sequence. This sample is drawn from a study of T cells after yellow fever vaccination. As for the study in general: Some fractions had low cell numbers, and these were prepared with SMART-Seq v4 Ultra Low Input.

TCR cDNA, made by 5'RACE template switching, carried an added universal primer site and UMIs. TCRdb passed the 5' RACE reads through MiXCR, listing each CDR3 protein once. In the table there are 250,000 to 400,000 distinct CDR3 sequences, 4.1% of which are singletons. Germline trimming cut 4 bases from V and 9 bases from J; bases unmatched to any gene: 1. The CDR3 runs 12 residues. CDR1 and CDR2 (germline): SGHTA, FQGNSA. The source of this sequence is a young man who received the YFV17D yellow fever vaccine. The sequences come from PBMCs, collected 5 days after the yellow fever booster vaccination. This chain joins TRBV7-2 and TRBJ1-5; 9 bases agree with TRBD1. CDR3 DNA sequence: TGTGCCAGCAGCTGGGGACAGGGGCCCCAGCATTTT. It translates to CASSWGQGPQHF.